The entry that follows covers one T cell receptor beta chain sequence. This clone's antigen is unknown. Mismatch with germline at one junction end may stem from a read error. CDR1 and CDR2, looked up from the germline V gene (reference sequence), are DFQATT and SNEGSKA. The CDR3, from cysteine to phenylalanine, totals 13 residues. Only the CDR3 DNA is retained, 39 bases long and in frame from the first base. The library came from PCR. The reads were generated on an Illumina HiSeq 2500. Molecular barcoding was employed in the preparation of TCR libraries, with unique molecular identifiers being used to normalize TCRbeta repertoire quantification. TCRdb passed the public sequencing reads through fastp at Q25 and MiXCR, retaining productive beta sequences. Every distinct CDR3 protein forms one entry, paired with its most common genes and DNA. The sample records around 600,000 distinct CDR3 sequences, under 25% of which are singletons. The leading ten clones occupy 11% to 15% of the sample.

The record originates from a study of T-cell reconstitution after alpha-beta-depleted transplantation in children (dated by TCRdb to 2016 to 2018). As for the study more broadly: The study quantitatively tracked T-cell immune reconstitution after TCRalphabeta/CD19-depleted allogeneic hematopoietic cell transplantation in children using TCR repertoire profiling. The research as a whole found: The frequencies of hyperexpanded clones fell over the following months, and after one year, T-cell counts and TCRbeta diversity were mostly attributed to newly produced T cells. Apparently early alphabetaT-cell count recovery about two months after transplant reportedly relied on only several hundred rapidly expanded clones derived from non-depleted graft cells. In some patients, the high TCRbeta diversity seen at day 60 was put down to recipient T cells and intrathymic progenitors that had survived conditioning.

The treatment or condition label here, explained by the study, means: allogeneic hematopoietic cell transplantation with graft depleted of TCRalphabeta T cells and CD19 B cells. The children who served as transplant recipients had been given grafts of TCRalphabeta/CD19-depleted allogeneic hematopoietic cells. The material was PBMCs, mostly from graft donor cells, obtained 360 days after TCRalphabeta/CD19-depleted stem cell transplant. The rearranged chain carries TRBV20-1 and TRBJ2-7, with the D gene call left open. The sequence was collected from a boy under two years old who had a stem cell transplant for acute myeloid leukemia, so the T cells may come from the graft donor. DNA sequence: TGCAGTGCTAGCTTCGGGTTTCCCTACGAGCAGTGCTTC. Translated, this gives CSASFGFPYEQCF.